This T cell receptor beta chain was observed in a study of identical twins. Study-wide results and limits: Cross-sectional statistics, not tracking of the same donors, supported the conclusions.

MiXCR, applied by TCRdb to the 5' RACE reads, yields one record per CDR3 protein. This sample has about 240,000 distinct CDR3 sequences, with roughly a tenth found just once. This clonotype was counted only a few times. What it binds is unknown. The receptor was isolated from a man aged 45-65 years in good health. Sequencing was carried out using memory T cells sorted from blood.

The CDR3 coding sequence is TGTGCCACCAGCACCCAGTCTGCGGGCGGGGAGCTGTTTTTT. Translation: CATSTQSAGGELFF. V and J are TRBV15 and TRBJ2-2; D is perhaps TRBD2 (5 bases). Between the trimmed V and J ends, which lost 4 bases and 7 bases, there was a span of 13 bases. The CDR3 length is 14 residues. Per germline, CDR1 LNHNV and CDR2 YYDKDF (reference sequence).